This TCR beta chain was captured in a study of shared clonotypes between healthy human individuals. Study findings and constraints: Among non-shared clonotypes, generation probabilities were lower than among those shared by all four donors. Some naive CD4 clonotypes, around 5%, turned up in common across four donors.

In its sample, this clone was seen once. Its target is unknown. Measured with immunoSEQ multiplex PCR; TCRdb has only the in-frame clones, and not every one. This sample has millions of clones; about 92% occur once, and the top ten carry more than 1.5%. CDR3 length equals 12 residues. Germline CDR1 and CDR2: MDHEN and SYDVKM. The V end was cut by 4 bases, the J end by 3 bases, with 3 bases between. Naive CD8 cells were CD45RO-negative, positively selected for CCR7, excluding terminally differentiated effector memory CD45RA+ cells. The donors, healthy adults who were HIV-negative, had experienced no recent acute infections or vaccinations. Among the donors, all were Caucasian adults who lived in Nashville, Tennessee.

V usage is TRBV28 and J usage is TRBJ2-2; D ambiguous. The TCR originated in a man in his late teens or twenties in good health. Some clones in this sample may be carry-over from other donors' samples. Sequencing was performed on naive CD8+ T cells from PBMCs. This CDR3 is CASSWHTGELFF. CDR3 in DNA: TGTGCCAGCAGTTGGCACACCGGGGAGCTGTTTTTT.